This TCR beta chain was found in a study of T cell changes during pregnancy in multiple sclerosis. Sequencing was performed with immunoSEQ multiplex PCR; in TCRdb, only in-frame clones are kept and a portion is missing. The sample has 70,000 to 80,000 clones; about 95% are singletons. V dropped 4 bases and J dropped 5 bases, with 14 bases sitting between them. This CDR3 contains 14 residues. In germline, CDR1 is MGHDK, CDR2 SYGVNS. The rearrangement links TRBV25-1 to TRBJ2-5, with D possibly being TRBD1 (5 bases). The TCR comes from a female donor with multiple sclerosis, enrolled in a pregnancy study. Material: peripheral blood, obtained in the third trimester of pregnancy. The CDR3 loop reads CASSGAGSGETQYF. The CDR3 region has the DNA TGTGCCAGCAGTGGGGCAGGGTCTGGGGAGACCCAGTACTTC.